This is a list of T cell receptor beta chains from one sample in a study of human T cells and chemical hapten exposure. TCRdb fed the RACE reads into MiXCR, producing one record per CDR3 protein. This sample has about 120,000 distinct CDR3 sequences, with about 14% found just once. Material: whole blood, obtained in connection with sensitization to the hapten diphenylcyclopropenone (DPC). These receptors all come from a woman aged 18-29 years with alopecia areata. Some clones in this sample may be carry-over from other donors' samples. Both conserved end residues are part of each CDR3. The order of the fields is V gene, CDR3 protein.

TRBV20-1	CSASAGTSSNQPQHF
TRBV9	CASSPWTGVNEQYF
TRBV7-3	CASSLLGGGGEQYF
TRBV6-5	CASSYSNVGRGYGYTF
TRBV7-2	CASSLRSLALPYEQYF
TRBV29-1	CSVVGQGGYEQYF
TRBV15	CATSRDLGGQESF
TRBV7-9	CASSPGGSEQYF
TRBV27	CASSLYPSSGGAHNEQFF
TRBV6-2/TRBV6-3	CASSYSLGQGSNTEAFF
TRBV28	CASSSWTGEGQPQHF
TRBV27	CASSPRFDFYGYTF
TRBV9	CASSVETQYF
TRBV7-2	CASSLQGNTIYF
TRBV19	CASRWGEMGNQPQHF
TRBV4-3	CASSQKWGTDTQYF
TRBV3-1	CASSLIETQYF
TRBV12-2	CASRLEAGISGNTIYF
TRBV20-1	CSARERRHTYEQYF
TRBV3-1	CASSQSAGGGYTF
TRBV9	CASSANYRDQETQYF
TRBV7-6	CASSNPPNQPQHF
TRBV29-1	CSVETALDGYTF
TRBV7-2	CASSLNRGLMNTEAFF
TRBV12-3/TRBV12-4	CASRSDKGVNSPLHF
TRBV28	CASRRRGGGTDTQYF
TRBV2	CASSARGSHNTGELFF
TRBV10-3	CAISGNNLNTEAFF
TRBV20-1	CSAHRAGETYEQYF
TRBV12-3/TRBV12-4	CASSRPGSEQYF
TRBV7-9	CASSLIGGAYGYTF
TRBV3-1	CASSLYVGPDSGANVLTF
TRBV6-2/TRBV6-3	CASSLDYYNEQFF
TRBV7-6	CASSLGSISSGELFF
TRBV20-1	CSARRTQYNEQFF
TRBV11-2	CASSLNRNPEAFF
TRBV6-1	CASSGSPGQINEKLFF
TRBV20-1	CSARSPREGAFF